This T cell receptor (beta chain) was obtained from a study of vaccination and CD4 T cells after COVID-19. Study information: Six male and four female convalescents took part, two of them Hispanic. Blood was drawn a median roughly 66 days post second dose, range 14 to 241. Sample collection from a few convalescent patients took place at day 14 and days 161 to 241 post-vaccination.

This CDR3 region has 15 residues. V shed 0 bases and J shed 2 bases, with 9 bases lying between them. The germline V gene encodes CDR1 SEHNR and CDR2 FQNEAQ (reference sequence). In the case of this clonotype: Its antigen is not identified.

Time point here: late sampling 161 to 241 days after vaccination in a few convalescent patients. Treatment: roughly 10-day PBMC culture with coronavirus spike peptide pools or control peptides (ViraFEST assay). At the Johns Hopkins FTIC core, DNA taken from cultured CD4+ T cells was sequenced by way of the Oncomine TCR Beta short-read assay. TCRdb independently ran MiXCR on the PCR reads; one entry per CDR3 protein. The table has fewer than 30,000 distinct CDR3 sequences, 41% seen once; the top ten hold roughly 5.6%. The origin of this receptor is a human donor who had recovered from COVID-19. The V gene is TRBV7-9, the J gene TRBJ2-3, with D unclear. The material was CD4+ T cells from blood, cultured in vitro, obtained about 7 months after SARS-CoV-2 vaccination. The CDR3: CASSLAGRFTDTQYF. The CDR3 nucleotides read TGTGCCAGCAGCTTAGCGGGCAGGTTCACAGATACGCAGTATTTT.